These 28 T cell receptor beta chains came from one sample sequenced in a study of early stage breast cancer tumors (dated by TCRdb to 2016 to 2017). The library relied on the immunoSEQ multiplex PCR assay. This immuneACCESS table, as held by TCRdb, lists in-frame sequences with V and J called but not all clones. Of the missing ones, under half trace to an unresolved V gene in checked studies; the others have no known cause. The sample table lists approximately 39,000 clones, over 65% of them with a count of one. The top ten clonotypes cover roughly 7% of the sample. Sequencing used blood. All receptors derive from a person in their sixties or seventies with breast cancer.

The chain uses TRBV5-4 and TRBJ1-2; D perhaps matches TRBD1 (5 bases). The germline V gene encodes CDR1 SGHNT and CDR2 YYREEE (reference sequence). The CDR3 covers 15 residues. V lost 5 bases to trimming and J lost 3 bases, with 17 bases between them. The chain's CDR3 is CASRGGHGEDYGYTF. The CDR3, as DNA: TGTGCCAGCAGGGGTGGACACGGGGAGGACTATGGCTACACCTTC.

This clone was picked up a small number of times. This chain joins TRBV2 and TRBJ1-6, with unresolved D. This CDR3 contains 11 residues. Germline V gene data show CDR1 as SNHLY and CDR2 as FYNNEI. CDR3 in amino acids: CPPPENSPLHF. The CDR3 nucleotides are TGTCCCCCACCAGAAAATTCACCCCTCCACTTT.

V usage is TRBV19 and J usage is TRBJ1-3; TRBD1 agrees at 8 bases. Germline V gives CDR1 LNHDA, CDR2 SQIVND (reference sequence). V lost 8 bases and J lost 1; bases outside the gene matches: 4. This CDR3 contains 14 residues. The chain's CDR3 is CASGHRGSGNTIYF. The CDR3 DNA follows: TGTGCCAGTGGACACAGGGGGTCTGGAAACACCATATATTTT.

V gene TRBV18 combines with J gene TRBJ1-4; D gene unclear. V gave up 0 bases and J gave up 7 bases, with 12 bases separating them. Germline CDR1 is KGHSH and CDR2 is LQKENI. This CDR3 is 15 amino acids long. CDR3 sequence: CASSPPGRSAEKLFF. In nucleotides, the CDR3 is TGTGCCAGCTCACCACCCGGACGGTCCGCTGAAAAACTGTTTTTT.

This clone has more than one count but fewer than ten. V usage is TRBV9 and J usage is TRBJ1-6; no firm D call. There are 14 residues in the CDR3. V was pared by 0 bases and J by 9 bases, with 10 bases between. The V gene's germline CDR1 is SGDLS and CDR2 YYNGEE. The CDR3 region is CASSVEESRSPLHF. DNA of the CDR3: TGTGCCAGCAGCGTAGAAGAAAGTCGTTCACCCCTCCACTTT. The complete variable domain, with remaining parts taken from reference TRBV9 and TRBJ1-6, reads DSGVTQTPKHLITATGQRVTLRCSPRSGDLSVYWYQQSLDQGLQFLIQYYNGEERAKGNILERFSAQQFPDLHSELNLSSLELGDSALYFCASSVEESRSPLHFGNGTRLTVT.

The table lists this clone with a few counts. The chain couples TRBV28 to TRBJ1-1; D might be TRBD1 (5 bases). V was trimmed by 5 bases and J by 5 bases, leaving 12 bases between them. The germline gives CDR1 MDHEN, CDR2 SYDVKM. This CDR3 is 13 amino acids long. CDR3 protein: CASSLVTVTEAFF. CDR3 nucleotides: TGTGCCAGCAGTCTCGTGACAGTTACTGAAGCTTTCTTT.

A few counts support this clone. CDR3 nucleotides: TGTGCCAGCTGGGACGGGAGATACGAGCAGTACTTC. It is translated as CASWDGRYEQYF. J is TRBJ2-7 and V is TRBV2, with D possibly being TRBD2 (6 bases). In germline, CDR1 is SNHLY, CDR2 FYNNEI. V was shortened by 8 bases and J by 4 bases, with 12 bases between the two germline ends. The CDR3 is made up of 12 amino acids.

The chain has TRBV18 and TRBJ2-5; D is perhaps TRBD1 (7 bases). Between the trimmed V and J ends, which lost 0 bases and 5 bases, there was a span of 16 bases. The germline V gene encodes CDR1 KGHSH and CDR2 LQKENI. This CDR3 is built from 16 residues. The CDR3 reads CASSPPEGAIRETQYF. The CDR3 DNA is TGTGCCAGCTCACCACCGGAGGGGGCGATCAGGGAGACCCAGTACTTC. The full variable domain, rest sourced from reference TRBV18 and TRBJ2-5, is NAGVMQNPRHLVRRRGQEARLRCSPMKGHSHVYWYRQLPEEGLKFMVYLQKENIIDESGMPKERFSAEFPKEGPSILRIQQVVRGDSAAYFCASSPPEGAIRETQYFGPGTRLLVL.

The J gene is TRBJ1-4, the V gene TRBV7-9, with D hard to call. This CDR3 contains 14 residues. Germline assignment: CDR1 SEHNR and CDR2 FQNEAQ (reference sequence). The V gene lost 5 bases and the J gene lost 6 bases, with 13 bases spanning the gap. This chain's CDR3 is CASSNPRVDEKLFF. As DNA, the CDR3 is TGTGCCAGCAGCAACCCGAGGGTGGATGAAAAACTGTTTTTT.

V and J are TRBV4-1 and TRBJ1-5; 11 bases match TRBD1. Germline V gives CDR1 MGHRA, CDR2 YSYEKL. The CDR3 runs to 20 residues. With 4 bases clipped from V and 0 bases from J, the junction kept 14 bases outside the gene matches. This CDR3 is CASSREGTGGYYYSNQPQHF. The CDR3 DNA follows: TGCGCCAGCAGCCGAGAGGGGACAGGGGGATACTATTATAGCAATCAGCCCCAGCATTTT.

The chain couples TRBV6-5 to TRBJ1-2; D is undetermined. The CDR3 contains 14 residues. Germline CDR1 MNHEY, CDR2 SVGAGI. The V end lost 6 bases, the J end lost 8 bases, and 19 bases lay between the germline ends. CDR3 residues: CASSPDTWAWGYTF. The DNA of the CDR3 is TGTGCCAGCAGCCCCGACACGTGGGCCTGGGGCTACACCTTC.

This chain links TRBV14 with TRBJ1-4; no clear D. Germline CDR1 SGHDN, CDR2 FVKESK. The germline V and J ends were trimmed by 0 bases and 8 bases, with 16 bases remaining between them. This CDR3 has 16 residues. The CDR3 nucleotides read TGTGCCAGCAGCCAAGAAAACCGTCCAATTGGGGAAAAACTGTTTTTT. Translation: CASSQENRPIGEKLFF.

This clone showed up just a few times. V usage is TRBV30 and J usage is TRBJ1-1; unclear D gene. The germline V gene encodes CDR1 GTSNPN and CDR2 SVGIG (reference sequence). The CDR3 is 13 residues long. The V end lost 1 base, the J end lost 6 bases, and 12 bases lay between the germline ends. The CDR3, as DNA: TGTGCCTGGAGTGGAGGGTTTGTTGCTGAAGCTTTCTTT. Translation: CAWSGGFVAEAFF.

This clone turned up a few times. The J gene is TRBJ1-1, the V gene TRBV14; the D gene is possibly TRBD1 (5 bases). The V and J ends lost 1 base and 10 bases respectively, with 13 bases between them. CDR3 size: 13 residues. Germline V CDR1 and CDR2: SGHDN, FVKESK. CDR3 coding DNA: TGTGCCAGCAGCCAAGTTCAGGGCGCGGGAGCTTTCTTT. Protein product: CASSQVQGAGAFF. The full variable domain, rest sourced from reference TRBV14 and TRBJ1-1, is EAGVTQFPSHSVIEKGQTVTLRCDPISGHDNLYWYRRVMGKEIKFLLHFVKESKQDESGMPNNRFLAERTGGTYSTLKVQPAELEDSGVYFCASSQVQGAGAFFGQGTRLTVV.

In its sample, this clone was seen a few times. The chain combines TRBV4-1 with TRBJ1-5, with D perhaps TRBD1 (6 bases). The CDR3 totals 15 residues. Germline CDR1 MGHRA, CDR2 YSYEKL. V was shortened by 3 bases and J by 7 bases, with 16 bases between the two germline ends. CDR3 nucleotides: TGCGCCAGCAGCCAGATGGGGGGCAGCGGCCAGCCCCAGCATTTT. Its protein product is CASSQMGGSGQPQHF.

CDR3 amino acids: CASSQPGQGVFGELFF. The CDR3 nucleotides read TGCGCCAGCAGCCAGCCGGGACAGGGGGTATTCGGGGAGCTGTTTTTT. J is TRBJ2-2 and V is TRBV4-1; 11 positions match TRBD1. The CDR3 consists of 16 residues. CDR1 MGHRA and CDR2 YSYEKL come from the germline V gene. V lost 3 bases and J lost 7; bases outside the gene matches: 7.

V usage is TRBV7-2 and J usage is TRBJ2-1; TRBD2 matches at 7 bases. With 8 bases clipped from V and 1 base from J, the junction kept 8 bases outside the gene matches. The CDR3 spans 15 residues. CDR1 SGHTA and CDR2 FQGNSA come from the germline V gene. The CDR3 DNA sequence: TGTGCCAGCCTGCTGGCTAGCGGTTCCTACAATGAGCAGTTCTTC. This codes for CASLLASGSYNEQFF. Supplemented by reference TRBV7-2 and TRBJ2-1, the full variable domain reads GAGVSQSPSNKVTEKGKDVELRCDPISGHTALYWYRQSLGQGLEFLIYFQGNSAPDKSGLPSDRFSAERTGGSVSTLTIQRTQQEDSAVYLCASLLASGSYNEQFFGPGTRLTVL.

The chain links TRBV29-1 to TRBJ2-5; D is uncertain. Germline CDR1 is SQVTM and CDR2 is ANQGSEA. Trimming took 2 bases from V and 5 from J, leaving 12 bases between them. The CDR3 spans 13 residues. DNA for the CDR3: TGCAGCGTTGAACGAATATTGGGGGAGACCCAGTACTTC. Translating it yields CSVERILGETQYF.

The chain recombines TRBV7-9 with TRBJ2-7; D call uncertain. The V end lost 5 bases, the J end lost 5 bases, and 10 bases lay between the germline ends. Germline V lookup: CDR1 SEHNR, CDR2 FQNEAQ (reference sequence). The CDR3 runs 12 residues. Here the CDR3 reads CASSTVLNEQYF. Here the CDR3 DNA reads TGTGCCAGCAGCACAGTCCTGAACGAGCAGTACTTC.

The chain links TRBV13 to TRBJ2-1; 8 bases agree with TRBD2. Trimming took 2 bases from V and 4 from J; bases not matched to a gene: 4. The length of the CDR3 is 15 residues. The germline CDR1 and CDR2 sequences are PRHDT and FYEKMQ (reference sequence). The CDR3 region has the DNA TGTGCCAGCAGCTTATTCCGGGGGGGTTACAATGAGCAGTTCTTC. As protein: CASSLFRGGYNEQFF.

The J gene is TRBJ1-4, the V gene TRBV5-1; D remains unclear. This CDR3 is built from 15 residues. The germline gives CDR1 SGHRS, CDR2 YFSETQ. Trimming removed 0 bases at V and 3 bases at J, with 9 bases between. The CDR3 spells CASSLEGRPNEKLFF. CDR3 bases: TGCGCCAGCAGCTTGGAAGGGCGTCCTAATGAAAAACTGTTTTTT.

This sequence joins TRBV5-1 and TRBJ2-1; 8 bases align to TRBD1. V gave up 3 bases and J gave up 8 bases; unmatched junction bases: 10. The CDR3 has 15 amino acids. Germline V gives CDR1 SGHRS, CDR2 YFSETQ. The CDR3 protein is CASSSRDRNWYEQFF. As DNA, the CDR3 is TGCGCCAGCAGCTCCCGGGACAGGAATTGGTATGAGCAGTTCTTC.

This clone showed up just a few times. V gene TRBV6-1 combines with J gene TRBJ1-1, with D possibly matching TRBD1 (5 bases). The CDR3 is 11 amino acids. V lost 6 bases and J 13 bases, leaving 15 bases between the germline ends. The germline gives CDR1 MNHNS, CDR2 SASEGT. The CDR3: CASRIQERVFF. DNA of the CDR3: TGTGCCAGCAGGATACAGGAAAGGGTTTTCTTT.

The V call is TRBV25-1, the J call TRBJ1-1, with a possible D match to TRBD1 (6 bases). Looked up from germline, CDR1 is MGHDK and CDR2 is SYGVNS. The V and J ends lost 3 bases and 0 bases respectively, with 14 bases between them. The CDR3 runs 16 residues. This chain's CDR3 is CASSDLSGDLNTEAFF. The DNA for the CDR3 is TGTGCCAGCAGTGATCTGTCAGGGGACTTGAACACTGAAGCTTTCTTT.

V is TRBV9 and J is TRBJ2-7, with D perhaps matching TRBD1 or TRBD2 (5 bases each). The CDR3 covers 15 residues. Germline V lookup: CDR1 SGDLS, CDR2 YYNGEE. V lost 3 bases to trimming and J lost 2 bases, with 15 bases between them. CDR3: CASSGGDGGPYEQYF. The CDR3 DNA reads TGTGCCAGCAGCGGTGGGGACGGCGGGCCCTACGAGCAGTACTTC.

The CDR3 region has the DNA TGCAGCGTTGATCTTAGGGCTAATTCAGAAGGTGAGCAGTTCTTC. The encoded protein is CSVDLRANSEGEQFF. The chain uses TRBV29-1 and TRBJ2-1, with D unclear. The ends were cut back, 3 bases at V and 9 bases at J, with 21 bases in the middle. The CDR3 has 15 residues. The germline V gene encodes CDR1 SQVTM and CDR2 ANQGSEA.

The J gene is TRBJ2-1, the V gene TRBV5-4; 7 bases agree with TRBD2. Per the germline V gene, CDR1 is SGHNT and CDR2 is YYREEE (reference sequence). The V segment lost 0 bases and the J segment 10 bases; nucleotides outside the gene matches: 10. The CDR3 consists of 15 residues. Written as DNA, the CDR3 is TGTGCCAGCAGCTTGGTAGGAATAGCGGGTAAAGAGCAGTTCTTC. The encoded protein is CASSLVGIAGKEQFF.

This chain joins TRBV18 and TRBJ1-3; perhaps TRBD1 as D (5 bases). The V end was cut by 3 bases, the J end by 2 bases, with 5 bases between. The germline gives CDR1 KGHSH, CDR2 LQKENI. The CDR3 sequence is 13 residues long. As DNA, the CDR3 is TGTGCCAGCTCACCGGGACCTGGAAACACCATATATTTT. Amino acid sequence: CASSPGPGNTIYF. Using reference TRBV18 and TRBJ1-3 for the parts outside the CDR3, the full variable domain is NAGVMQNPRHLVRRRGQEARLRCSPMKGHSHVYWYRQLPEEGLKFMVYLQKENIIDESGMPKERFSAEFPKEGPSILRIQQVVRGDSAAYFCASSPGPGNTIYFGEGSWLTVV.